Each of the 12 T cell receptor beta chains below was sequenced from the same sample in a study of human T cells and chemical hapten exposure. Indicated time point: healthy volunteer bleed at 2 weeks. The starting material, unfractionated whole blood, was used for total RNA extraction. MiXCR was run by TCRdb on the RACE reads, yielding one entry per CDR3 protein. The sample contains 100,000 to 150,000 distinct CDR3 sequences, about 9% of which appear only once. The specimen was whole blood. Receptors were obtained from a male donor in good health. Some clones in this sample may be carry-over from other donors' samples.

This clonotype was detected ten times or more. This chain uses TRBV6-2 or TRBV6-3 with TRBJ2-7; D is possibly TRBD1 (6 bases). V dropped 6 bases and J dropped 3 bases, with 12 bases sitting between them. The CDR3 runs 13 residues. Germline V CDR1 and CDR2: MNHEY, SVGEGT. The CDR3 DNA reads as TGTGCCAGCAGCCGGGACAAGGACTACGAGCAGTACTTC. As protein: CASSRDKDYEQYF.

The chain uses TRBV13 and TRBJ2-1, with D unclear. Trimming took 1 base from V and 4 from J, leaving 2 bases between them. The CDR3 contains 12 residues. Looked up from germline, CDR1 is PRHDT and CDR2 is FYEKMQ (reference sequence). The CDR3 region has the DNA TGTGCCAGCAGCTTAGAGTACAATGAGCAGTTCTTC. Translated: CASSLEYNEQFF.

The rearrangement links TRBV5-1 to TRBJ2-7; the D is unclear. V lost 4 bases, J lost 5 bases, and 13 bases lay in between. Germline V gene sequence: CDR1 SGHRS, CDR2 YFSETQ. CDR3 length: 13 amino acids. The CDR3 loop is CASSLLRSDEQYF. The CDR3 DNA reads TGCGCCAGCAGCCTGCTGCGCAGCGACGAGCAGTACTTC.

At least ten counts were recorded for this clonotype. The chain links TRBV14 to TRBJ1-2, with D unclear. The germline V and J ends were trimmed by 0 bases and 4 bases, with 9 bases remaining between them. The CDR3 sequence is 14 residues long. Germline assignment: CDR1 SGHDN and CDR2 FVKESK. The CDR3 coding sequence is TGTGCCAGCAGCCAAGATCTGTTTATCTATGGCTACACCTTC. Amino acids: CASSQDLFIYGYTF.

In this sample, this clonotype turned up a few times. The CDR3 nucleotides are TGTGCCAGCACTGCGGGGCCGCCGAACACTGAAGCTTTCTTT. Its protein is CASTAGPPNTEAFF. The rearrangement links TRBV12-3 or TRBV12-4 to TRBJ1-1; D may be TRBD1 (5 bases). V shed 7 bases and J shed 1 base, with 13 bases lying between them. The CDR3 is 14 residues long.

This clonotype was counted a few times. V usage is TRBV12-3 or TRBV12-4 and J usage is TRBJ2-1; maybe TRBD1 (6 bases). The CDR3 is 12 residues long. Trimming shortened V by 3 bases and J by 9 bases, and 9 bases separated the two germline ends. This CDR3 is CASSLLGGEQFF. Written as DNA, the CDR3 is TGTGCCAGCAGTTTGCTAGGGGGTGAGCAGTTCTTC.

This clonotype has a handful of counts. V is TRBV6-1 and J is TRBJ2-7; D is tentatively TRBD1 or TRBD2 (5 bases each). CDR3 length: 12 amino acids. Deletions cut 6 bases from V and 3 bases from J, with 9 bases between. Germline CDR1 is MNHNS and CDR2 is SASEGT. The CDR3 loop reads CASSRDVYEQYF. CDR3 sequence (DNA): TGTGCCAGCAGCCGGGACGTCTACGAGCAGTACTTC.

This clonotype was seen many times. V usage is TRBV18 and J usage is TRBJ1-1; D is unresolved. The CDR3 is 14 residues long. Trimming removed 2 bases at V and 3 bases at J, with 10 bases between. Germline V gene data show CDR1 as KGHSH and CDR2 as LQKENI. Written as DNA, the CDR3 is TGTGCCAGCTCACCAAGTCAACGGGACACTGAAGCTTTCTTT. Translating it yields CASSPSQRDTEAFF.

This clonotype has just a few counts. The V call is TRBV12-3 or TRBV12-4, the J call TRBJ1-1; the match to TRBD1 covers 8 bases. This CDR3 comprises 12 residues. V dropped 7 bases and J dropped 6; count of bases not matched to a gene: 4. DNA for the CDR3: TGTGCCAGCATCAGGGGGCAGTCTGAAGCTTTCTTT. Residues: CASIRGQSEAFF.

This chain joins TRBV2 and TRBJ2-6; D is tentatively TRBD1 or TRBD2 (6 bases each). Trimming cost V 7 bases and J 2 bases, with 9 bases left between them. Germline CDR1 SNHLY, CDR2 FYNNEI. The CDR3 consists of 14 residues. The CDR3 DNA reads TGTGCCAGCAAGGGGGAGGCTGGGGCCAACGTCCTGACTTTC. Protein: CASKGEAGANVLTF.

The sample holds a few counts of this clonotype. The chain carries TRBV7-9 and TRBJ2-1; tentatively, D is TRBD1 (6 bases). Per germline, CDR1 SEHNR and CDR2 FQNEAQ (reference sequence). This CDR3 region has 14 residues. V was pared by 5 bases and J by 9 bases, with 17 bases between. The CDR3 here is CASSHKTGFIEQFF. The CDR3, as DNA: TGTGCCAGCAGCCACAAAACAGGGTTTATTGAGCAGTTCTTC.

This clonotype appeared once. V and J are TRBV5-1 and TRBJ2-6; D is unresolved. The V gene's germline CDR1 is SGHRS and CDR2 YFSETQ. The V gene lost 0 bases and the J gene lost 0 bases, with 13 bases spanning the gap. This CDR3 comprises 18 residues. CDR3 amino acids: CASSLDGLMSSGANVLTF. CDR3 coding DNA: TGCGCCAGCAGCTTGGACGGTCTTATGAGCTCTGGGGCCAACGTCCTGACTTTC. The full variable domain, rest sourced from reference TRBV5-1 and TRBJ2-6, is KAGVTQTPRYLIKTRGQQVTLSCSPISGHRSVSWYQQTPGQGLQFLFEYFSETQRNKGNFPGRFSGRQFSNSRSEMNVSTLELGDSALYLCASSLDGLMSSGANVLTFGAGSRLTVL.